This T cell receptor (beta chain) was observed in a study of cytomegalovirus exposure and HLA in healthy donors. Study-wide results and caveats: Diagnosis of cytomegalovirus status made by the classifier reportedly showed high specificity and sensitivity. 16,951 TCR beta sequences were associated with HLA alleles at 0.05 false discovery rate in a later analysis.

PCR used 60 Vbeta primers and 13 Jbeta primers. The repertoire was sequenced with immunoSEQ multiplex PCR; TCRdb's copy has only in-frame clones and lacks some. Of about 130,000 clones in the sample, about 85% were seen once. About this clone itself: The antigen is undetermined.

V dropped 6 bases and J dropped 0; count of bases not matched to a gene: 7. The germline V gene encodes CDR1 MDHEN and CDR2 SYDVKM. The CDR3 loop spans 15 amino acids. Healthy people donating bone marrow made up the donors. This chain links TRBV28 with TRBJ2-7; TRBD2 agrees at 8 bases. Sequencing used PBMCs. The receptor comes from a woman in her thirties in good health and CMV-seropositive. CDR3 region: CASSLSGAPSYEQYF. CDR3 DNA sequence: TGTGCCAGCAGCCTTAGCGGGGCCCCCTCCTACGAGCAGTACTTC.